This TCR beta chain is drawn from a study of CD8 T cells in ankylosing spondylitis. General observations from the study: Several highly homologous variants made up a TCR beta motif, and this motif appeared characteristic of ankylosing spondylitis blood.

Trimming at V came to 0 bases and at J to 6 bases, leaving 8 bases not matched to a gene. The CDR3 covers 16 residues. Germline CDR1 reads SGDLS; CDR2 reads YYNGEE. Comment on this clonotype: Its antigen is unidentified.

With molecular barcodes, quantitative 5'-RACE was used to make the TCR beta libraries. A single record per CDR3 protein comes from TCRdb applying MiXCR to the 5' RACE reads. This table has about 39,000 distinct CDR3 sequences, 3% appearing once. The origin of this receptor is a male donor with ankylosing spondylitis or in good health (not recorded which). Sequenced: blood, either unsorted or a sorted T cell fraction (not recorded which). The chain combines TRBV9 with TRBJ2-2; TRBD2 aligns across 7 bases. The CDR3 spells CASSVGGGRGAGELFF. CDR3 coding DNA: TGTGCCAGCAGCGTAGGTGGCGGGAGAGGCGCCGGGGAGCTGTTTTTT.